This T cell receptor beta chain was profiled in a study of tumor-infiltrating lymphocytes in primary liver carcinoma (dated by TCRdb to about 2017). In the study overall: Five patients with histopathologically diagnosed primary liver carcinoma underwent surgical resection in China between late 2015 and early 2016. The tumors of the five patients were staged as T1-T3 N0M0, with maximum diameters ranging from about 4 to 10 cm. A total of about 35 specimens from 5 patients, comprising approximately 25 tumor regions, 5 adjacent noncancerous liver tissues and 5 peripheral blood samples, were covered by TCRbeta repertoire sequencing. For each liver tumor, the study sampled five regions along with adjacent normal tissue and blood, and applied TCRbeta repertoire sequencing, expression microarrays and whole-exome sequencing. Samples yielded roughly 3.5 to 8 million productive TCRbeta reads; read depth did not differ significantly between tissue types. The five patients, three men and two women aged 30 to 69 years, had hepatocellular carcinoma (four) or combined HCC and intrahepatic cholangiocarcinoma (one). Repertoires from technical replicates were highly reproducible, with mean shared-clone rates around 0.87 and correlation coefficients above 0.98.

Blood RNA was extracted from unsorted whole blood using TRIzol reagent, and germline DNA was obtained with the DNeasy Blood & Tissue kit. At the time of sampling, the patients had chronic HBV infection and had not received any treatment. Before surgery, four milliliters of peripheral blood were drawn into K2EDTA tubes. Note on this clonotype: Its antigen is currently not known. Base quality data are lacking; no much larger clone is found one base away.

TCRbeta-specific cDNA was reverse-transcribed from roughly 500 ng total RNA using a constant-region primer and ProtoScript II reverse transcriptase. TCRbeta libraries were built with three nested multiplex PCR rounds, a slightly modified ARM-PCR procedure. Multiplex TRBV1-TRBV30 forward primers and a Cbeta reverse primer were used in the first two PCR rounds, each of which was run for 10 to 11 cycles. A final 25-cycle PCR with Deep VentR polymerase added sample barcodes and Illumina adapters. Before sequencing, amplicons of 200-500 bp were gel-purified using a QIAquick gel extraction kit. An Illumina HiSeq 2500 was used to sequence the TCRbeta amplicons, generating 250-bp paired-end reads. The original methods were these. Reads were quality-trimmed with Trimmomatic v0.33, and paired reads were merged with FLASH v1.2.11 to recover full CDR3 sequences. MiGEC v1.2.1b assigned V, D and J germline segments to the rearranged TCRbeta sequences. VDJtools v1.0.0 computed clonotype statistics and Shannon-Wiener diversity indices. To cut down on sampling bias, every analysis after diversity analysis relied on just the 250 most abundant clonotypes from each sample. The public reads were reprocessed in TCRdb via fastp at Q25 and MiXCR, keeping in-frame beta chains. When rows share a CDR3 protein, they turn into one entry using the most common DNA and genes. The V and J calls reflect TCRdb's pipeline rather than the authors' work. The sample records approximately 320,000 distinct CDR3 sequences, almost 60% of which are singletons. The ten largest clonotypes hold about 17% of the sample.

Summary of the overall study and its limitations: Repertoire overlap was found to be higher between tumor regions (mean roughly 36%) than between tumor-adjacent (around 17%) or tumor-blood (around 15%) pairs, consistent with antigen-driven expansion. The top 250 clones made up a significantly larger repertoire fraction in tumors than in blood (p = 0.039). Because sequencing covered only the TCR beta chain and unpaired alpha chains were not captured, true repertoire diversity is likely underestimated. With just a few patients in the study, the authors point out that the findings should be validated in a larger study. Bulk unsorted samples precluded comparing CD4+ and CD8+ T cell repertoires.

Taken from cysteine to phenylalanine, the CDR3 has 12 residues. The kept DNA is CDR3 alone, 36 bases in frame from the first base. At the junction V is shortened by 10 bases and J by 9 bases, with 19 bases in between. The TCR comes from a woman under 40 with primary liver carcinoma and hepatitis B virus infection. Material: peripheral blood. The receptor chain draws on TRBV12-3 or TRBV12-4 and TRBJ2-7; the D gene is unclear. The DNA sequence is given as TGTGCCATCAGCCCAGACCCATTCGGGCAGTACTTC. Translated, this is CAISPDPFGQYF.